This entry features one T cell receptor (beta chain) sequence. The data stem from a study of blood T cell repertoires in COVID-19. As for the study in general: Some COVID-19 samples were acute and others convalescent; all came from the United States, Italy and Spain. The analysed material was cDNA or gDNA that came from T cells, B-cell-depleted T cells, or PBMCs.

Germline V gene data show CDR1 as LNHDA and CDR2 as SQIVND (reference sequence). Trimming took 3 bases from V and 5 from J; bases not matched to a gene: 7. This CDR3 is 15 amino acids long. Per the authors' pipeline: Reference gene primer amplification gave nucleated cell count estimates. The table came from immunoSEQ multiplex PCR; TCRdb's copy has only in-frame clones and leaves some out. D and trimming come from the DNA, and the V and J calls and clone size come from that table. Of hundreds of thousands of clones detected, approximately 90% appear once; the ten largest clones hold roughly 4.3%. V and J are TRBV19 and TRBJ2-7, with 10 bases lining up with TRBD1. The receptor comes from a woman aged 30 to 39 with acute or convalescent COVID-19. Material for sequencing was peripheral blood. The CDR3 spells CASSIGTGEADEQYF. CDR3 nucleotide sequence: TGTGCCAGTAGTATCGGGACAGGGGAGGCGGACGAGCAGTACTTC.